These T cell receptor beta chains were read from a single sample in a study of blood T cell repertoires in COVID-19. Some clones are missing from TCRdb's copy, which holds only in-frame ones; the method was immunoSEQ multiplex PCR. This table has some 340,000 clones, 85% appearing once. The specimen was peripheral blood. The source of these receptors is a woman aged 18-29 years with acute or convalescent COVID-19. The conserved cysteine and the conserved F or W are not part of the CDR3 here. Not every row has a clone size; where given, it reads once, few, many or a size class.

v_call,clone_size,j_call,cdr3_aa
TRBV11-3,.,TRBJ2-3,ASSRSISTDTQY
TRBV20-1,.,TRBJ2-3,SASDGTRSTDTQY
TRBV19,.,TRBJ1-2,ATTPPGGDGYT
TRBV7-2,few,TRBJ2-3,ASSSPWTRVSTDTQY
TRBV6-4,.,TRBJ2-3,ASSAGTDTDTQY
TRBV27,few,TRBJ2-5,ASSLTAGWEETQY
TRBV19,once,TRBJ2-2,ASRIDRGDTTGELF
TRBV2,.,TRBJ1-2,ASRDSGNYGYT
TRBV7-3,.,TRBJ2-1,ASSFGGAGVQYNEQF
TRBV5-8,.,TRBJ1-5,ASSSLREGYNQPQH
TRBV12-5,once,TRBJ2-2,ASGFETSGRVTGELF
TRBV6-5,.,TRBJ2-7,ASSYSALAAKDEQY
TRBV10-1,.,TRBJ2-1,ASGWTSDINEQF
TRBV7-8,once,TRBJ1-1,ATRGGVRTEAF
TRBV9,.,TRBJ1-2,ASSVGQYDGYT
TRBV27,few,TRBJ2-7,ASSREGQGGYEQY
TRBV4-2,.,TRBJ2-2,ASSQETGVNTGELF
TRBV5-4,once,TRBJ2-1,ASSLGLEKNEQF
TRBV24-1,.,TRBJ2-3,ATSTSGTDTQY
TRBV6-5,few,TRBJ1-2,ASSYSAGRSYGYT
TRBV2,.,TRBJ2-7,ASSEGGQTSYEQY
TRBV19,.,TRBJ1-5,ASSAYRGGSNQPQH
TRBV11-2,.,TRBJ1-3,ASSSGRGNTIY
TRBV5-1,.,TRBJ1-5,ASSPGKEGNQPQH
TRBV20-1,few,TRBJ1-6,SASSGLSSSYNSPLH
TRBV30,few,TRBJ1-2,AWSVLAGEHGYT
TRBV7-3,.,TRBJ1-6,ASSIRQGSPLH
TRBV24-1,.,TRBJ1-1,ATSDPRQGTEAF